Sequencing of this T cell receptor (beta chain) was carried out in a study of cytomegalovirus exposure and HLA in healthy donors. Study-level background: In a later analysis, the 100 to 150 validation repertoires were reported to have used the same platform as the 600 to 800 first-cohort repertoires.

The study, taken as a whole, reports: In the roughly 120 validation repertoires, a later analysis found that first-cohort TCR clusters tended to co-occur. More than 150 TCR beta chains were listed as cytomegalovirus-associated.

The data were produced by immunoSEQ multiplex PCR, yet TCRdb's version contains in-frame clones alone and is incomplete. The sample holds under 75,000 clones, 95% seen once. The donors were members of the roughly 120-subject validation cohort (separate from the approximately 730-subject first cohort). Remarks on this clone: Its specificity is not known.

The material sequenced was PBMCs. The receptor comes from a woman aged 18-35 years in good health and CMV-seropositive.

The CDR3 spells CASSVTGTTYYEQYF. The CDR3 coding sequence is TGTGCCAGCAGCGTTACCGGGACAACCTACTACGAGCAGTACTTC. The chain links TRBV9 to TRBJ2-7, with D possibly matching TRBD1 (6 bases). Trimming stripped 2 bases from V and 3 bases from J, with 15 bases between. The CDR3 is 15 amino acids. The germline CDR1 and CDR2 sequences are SGDLS and YYNGEE.